The 23 T cell receptor beta chains below all came from one sample that was sequenced in a study of molecular identifiers for immune sequencing clone quantification. One entry per CDR3 protein, called by TCRdb with MiXCR from the PCR reads. Altogether tens of thousands of distinct CDR3 sequences are present, 15% to 20% being singletons, with the ten largest covering about 1.2%. The sample was naive CD8+ T cells from blood, with Jurkat cell RNA spiked in. Indicated subset: FACS-sorted CD8+CD4-CCR7+CD45RA+ naive T cells. These TCRs come from a human donor in good health. Some libraries in this study had Jurkat cell RNA spiked in.

This clonotype was seen many times. The rearrangement uses TRBV28 and TRBJ2-2; no clear D. V gave up 5 bases and J gave up 1 base, with 8 bases separating them. The CDR3 extends over 14 amino acids. Germline assignment: CDR1 MDHEN and CDR2 SYDVKM. In DNA, the CDR3 is TGTGCCAGCAGTGACAACCTGAACACCGGGGAGCTGTTTTTT. Protein sequence: CASSDNLNTGELFF.

This clonotype was observed at least ten times. The CDR3 coding sequence is TGTGCCTGGAGGATAGCGGGAGTGCTGGTTGAGCAGTTCTTC. Translating it yields CAWRIAGVLVEQFF. The gene calls are TRBV30 and TRBJ2-1; TRBD2 agrees at 9 bases. The germline V gene has CDR1 GTSNPN and CDR2 SVGIG (reference sequence). Germline trimming cut 3 bases from V and 9 bases from J; bases unmatched to any gene: 9. The CDR3 loop spans 14 amino acids.

In this sample, this clonotype turned up many times. The rearrangement uses TRBV28 and TRBJ2-7; 8 nucleotides agree with TRBD1. This CDR3 has 13 amino acids. CDR1 and CDR2 (germline): MDHEN, SYDVKM. The CDR3 reads CGIRGRGLYEQYF. CDR3 bases: TGTGGGATCAGGGGCAGGGGGCTGTACGAGCAGTACTTC.

This clonotype was seen a single time. The gene calls are TRBV9 and TRBJ1-1, with D maybe TRBD1 (5 bases). CDR1 is SGDLS, CDR2 YYNGEE, per germline. The length of the CDR3 is 15 residues. Trimming left V 4 bases short and J 2 bases short, with 15 bases between. The CDR3 nucleotides are TGTGCCAGCAGCCCTATTGGGGCGGCCAACACTGAAGCTTTCTTT. Protein product: CASSPIGAANTEAFF.

This clonotype was recorded many times. This sequence joins TRBV10-3 and TRBJ2-5, with 8 bases aligning to TRBD2. With V trimmed by 8 bases and J by 1 base, 6 bases remained unmatched. Germline CDR1 reads ENHRY; CDR2 reads SYGVKD. CDR3 length equals 14 residues. The CDR3 DNA is TGTGCCATCTCGGGCGGGGGGCCCCAAGAGACCCAGTACTTC. Protein product: CAISGGGPQETQYF.

This clonotype has at least ten counts. This rearrangement joins TRBV29-1 to TRBJ2-5; the D is unclear. Germline V CDR1 and CDR2: SQVTM, ANQGSEA. The V gene lost 4 bases and the J gene lost 5 bases, with 14 bases spanning the gap. The CDR3 has 13 amino acids. The CDR3 sequence is CSVGSSVGETQYF. The CDR3 region has the DNA TGCAGCGTTGGAAGTTCGGTCGGGGAGACCCAGTACTTC.

Ten or more counts support this clonotype. The CDR3 DNA reads as TGTGCCAGCAGCCTACGGCAGGGTGGGGGCATTGACGAGCAGTACTTC. Translation: CASSLRQGGGIDEQYF. The V call is TRBV5-6, the J call TRBJ2-7; D might be TRBD1 (6 bases). The length of the CDR3 is 16 residues. Trimming removed 4 bases from V and 5 bases from J, with 22 bases in between. Germline-derived CDR1 and CDR2 are SGHDT and YYEEEE.

This clonotype was seen many times. The chain links TRBV5-4 to TRBJ2-7; 7 positions match TRBD1. CDR3 length: 14 amino acids. Germline loops: CDR1 SGHNT, CDR2 YYREEE (reference sequence). V shed 3 bases, J shed 3 bases, and the junction held 6 bases outside the gene matches. The CDR3, as DNA: TGTGCCAGCAGCTCTCGGGACAGCAGCTACGAGCAGTACTTC. Its translation: CASSSRDSSYEQYF. Full variable domain (outside the CDR3, taken from reference TRBV5-4 and TRBJ2-7): ETGVTQSPTHLIKTRGQQVTLRCSSQSGHNTVSWYQQALGQGPQFIFQYYREEENGRGNFPPRFSGLQFPNYSSELNVNALELDDSALYLCASSSRDSSYEQYFGPGTRLTVT.

This clonotype was recorded many times. The CDR3 DNA reads as TGTGCCAGCAGCTCTTCGACAGGGGTTCAGCCCCAGCATTTT. Translation gives CASSSSTGVQPQHF. The chain uses TRBV7-9 and TRBJ1-5; 8 bases match TRBD1. Germline loops: CDR1 SEHNR, CDR2 FQNEAQ (reference sequence). V dropped 4 bases and J dropped 6; count of bases not matched to a gene: 5. This CDR3 region has 14 residues.

This clonotype was counted at least ten times. V gene TRBV7-6 combines with J gene TRBJ2-7; D gene ambiguous. The CDR3 contains 14 residues. The V and J ends lost 1 base and 1 base respectively, with 8 bases between them. Germline lookup yields CDR1 SGHVS and CDR2 FNYEAQ. CDR3 DNA sequence: TGTGCCAGCAGCTTAGGAGACACTTCCTACGAGCAGTACTTC. This codes for CASSLGDTSYEQYF.

Many counts were recorded for this clonotype. The chain has TRBV12-5 and TRBJ2-1; 7 nucleotides align to TRBD1. The CDR3 runs 15 residues. Per the germline V gene, CDR1 is LGHNT and CDR2 is FRNRAP. V lost 8 bases, J lost 2 bases, and 9 bases stayed unmatched. Here the CDR3 reads CASFIGTVPYNEQFF. CDR3 DNA sequence: TGTGCTAGTTTCATCGGGACAGTACCCTACAATGAGCAGTTCTTC.

This clonotype was seen ten or more times. The chain joins TRBV5-6 to TRBJ2-7; a possible D gene is TRBD2 (6 bases). The CDR3 loop spans 15 amino acids. CDR1 is SGHDT, CDR2 YYEEEE, per germline. Trimming stripped 1 base from V and 2 bases from J, with 13 bases between. The CDR3 DNA reads as TGTGCCAGCAGCTTGATGACTAGGGGAGCCTACGAGCAGTACTTC. It translates to CASSLMTRGAYEQYF.

The sample holds many counts of this clonotype. The chain uses TRBV7-9 and TRBJ2-6, with D perhaps TRBD1 (6 bases). V dropped 5 bases and J dropped 0 bases, with 14 bases sitting between them. This CDR3 is built from 17 residues. CDR1 is SEHNR and CDR2 is FQNEAQ in the germline V gene (reference sequence). This chain's CDR3 is CASSLTTGFSGANVLTF. The CDR3 DNA is TGTGCCAGCAGCCTAACTACAGGGTTCTCTGGGGCCAACGTCCTGACTTTC.

In this sample, this clonotype turned up many times. CDR3 sequence: CSAMQDRTNTGELFF. The CDR3, as DNA: TGCAGTGCTATGCAGGACAGGACGAACACCGGGGAGCTGTTTTTT. V usage is TRBV20-1 and J usage is TRBJ2-2; 7 positions match TRBD1. V lost 4 bases and J lost 0; bases outside the gene matches: 5. This CDR3 contains 15 residues. Germline V CDR1 and CDR2: DFQATT, SNEGSKA (reference sequence).

This clonotype was recorded only once. Given a much more abundant clone one base away, this may be a read error. The CDR3 DNA reads TGTGCCAGCAGTTACGACGGGATTGAGCGGTACTTC. Translated: CASSYDGIERYF. The chain combines TRBV6-5 with TRBJ2-7; TRBD2 might be the D (5 bases). Germline values: CDR1 MNHEY, CDR2 SVGAGI. CDR3 length: 12 residues.

This clonotype has more than one count but fewer than ten. The gene calls are TRBV27 and TRBJ2-7; no firm D call. CDR1 is MNHEY, CDR2 SMNVEV, per germline (reference sequence). The CDR3 has 15 residues. Deletions cut 2 bases from V and 3 bases from J, with 14 bases between. DNA for the CDR3: TGTGCCAGCAGTTTACAACCCCCGGCGGACTACGAGCAGTACTTC. It codes for CASSLQPPADYEQYF.

This clonotype was counted many times. The chain uses TRBV19 and TRBJ2-1; 10 bases are a match to TRBD2. Germline CDR1 reads LNHDA; CDR2 reads SQIVND (reference sequence). The CDR3 has 14 residues. With 5 bases clipped from V and 8 bases from J, the junction kept 6 bases outside the gene matches. The CDR3 DNA reads TGTGCCAGTAGTCCCGGGACTAGCGTTTATGAGCAGTTCTTC. Encoded protein: CASSPGTSVYEQFF.

This clonotype was seen many times. The CDR3 region has the DNA TGTGCCAGTAGTATGGCCACTGAAGCTTTCTTT. This sequence encodes CASSMATEAFF. The chain recombines TRBV19 with TRBJ1-1; no clear D gene. The germline gives CDR1 LNHDA, CDR2 SQIVND (reference sequence). The CDR3 contains 11 residues. Trimming left V 3 bases short and J 4 bases short, with 3 bases between.

This clonotype was seen many times. The chain couples TRBV29-1 to TRBJ2-3; D uncertain. The CDR3 is made up of 14 amino acids. CDR1 is SQVTM, CDR2 ANQGSEA, per germline. Trimming pared 4 bases from V and 2 bases from J, leaving 13 bases between. The CDR3 region is CSVVGQSYTDTQYF. The CDR3 bases are TGCAGCGTTGTTGGGCAGAGCTACACAGATACGCAGTATTTT.

This clonotype was recorded at least ten times. CDR3 DNA sequence: TGTGCCAGCAGCTCCCATGTGGTCGGCTACGAGCAGTACTTC. Residues: CASSSHVVGYEQYF. The chain couples TRBV13 to TRBJ2-7; no clear D. Germline-derived CDR1 and CDR2 are PRHDT and FYEKMQ (reference sequence). This CDR3 region has 14 residues. Deletions cut 4 bases from V and 3 bases from J, with 13 bases between.

About this clonotype: This sequence may be a read error, since a much larger clone differs from it by one base. The chain combines TRBV6-5 with TRBJ1-1; 9 bases line up with TRBD1. In germline, CDR1 is MNHEY, CDR2 SVGAGI. The CDR3 is 14 amino acids. The CDR3 bases are TGTGCCAGCAGTTACGGGACAGGGATTCGTGAAGCTCTCTTT. It encodes CASSYGTGIREALF.

At least ten counts were recorded for this clonotype. The chain employs TRBV20-1 and TRBJ2-3; 10 nucleotides agree with TRBD2. The CDR3 covers 14 residues. Germline-derived CDR1 and CDR2 are DFQATT and SNEGSKA (reference sequence). The junction had 6 bases not matched to a gene; V was cut back by 5 bases and J by 4 bases. The CDR3 DNA sequence: TGCAGTGCTTTAGCGGGAGGACCATCAGATACGCAGTATTTT. As protein: CSALAGGPSDTQYF.

At least ten counts were recorded for this clonotype. J is TRBJ2-1 and V is TRBV12-3 or TRBV12-4, with 7 nucleotides matching TRBD1. This CDR3 is 16 amino acids long. V was pared by 2 bases and J by 7 bases, with 11 bases of the junction left unmatched. In nucleotides, the CDR3 is TGTGCCAGCAGTTTAAGCGACAGGGTAAGAGGGAATGAGCAGTTCTTC. Translating gives CASSLSDRVRGNEQFF.